A selection of T cell receptor beta chains follows, all from one sample in a study of blood T cells in healthy people across ages. TCRdb re-called the 5' RACE reads with MiXCR, one entry per CDR3 protein. The sample includes about 780,000 distinct CDR3 sequences, 20% to 30% seen only once; the top ten take around 3%. These data were also filed under a second study, of T cells of mothers and their children.

Sequenced: blood. Every receptor here comes from a boy younger than 18 in good health. CDR3s include the opening cysteine and the closing phenylalanine or tryptophan. The D gene is left open where the match is weak. Clone size is shown for a subset of rows, as once, few, many or a class of expanded clone.

.,.,TRBJ1-2,13,TRBV7-9,CASSLTSSYGYTF,TGTGCCAGCAGCTTAACCTCTAGCTATGGCTACACCTTC
.,.,TRBJ2-2,14,TRBV4-3,CASSQALGPGELFF,TGCGCCAGCAGCCAGGCTTTGGGGCCCGGGGAGCTGTTTTTT
.,TRBD1,TRBJ1-1,14,TRBV20-1,CSARDPRGDTEAFF,TGCAGTGCTAGAGATCCCAGGGGGGACACTGAAGCTTTCTTT
.,TRBD2,TRBJ2-4,16,TRBV13,CASSPAAGTAKNIQYF,TGTGCCAGCAGCCCAGCAGCGGGGACGGCCAAAAACATTCAGTACTTC
few,TRBD2,TRBJ2-3,16,TRBV13,CASSLVGGALTDTQYF,TGTGCCAGCAGCTTAGTCGGGGGGGCGCTCACAGATACGCAGTATTTT
few,.,TRBJ1-6,13,TRBV12-3/TRBV12-4,CASSARPNSPLHF,TGTGCCAGCAGTGCTCGCCCGAATTCACCCCTCCACTTT
few,.,TRBJ2-3,14,TRBV6-5,CASSRTSHTDTQYF,TGTGCCAGCAGTCGGACCTCCCACACAGATACGCAGTATTTT
few,.,TRBJ2-7,14,TRBV5-6,CASSLGTHHYEQYF,TGTGCCAGCAGCTTGGGCACCCACCACTACGAGCAGTACTTC
.,TRBD2,TRBJ2-1,13,TRBV29-1,CSGRGGGSYEQFF,TGCAGTGGCCGGGGGGGCGGTAGTTATGAGCAGTTCTTC
.,TRBD1,TRBJ2-1,13,TRBV20-1,CSALGQGAFEQFF,TGCAGTGCCCTCGGACAGGGGGCATTTGAGCAGTTCTTC
once,TRBD1,TRBJ1-2,15,TRBV7-2,CASSSWDRGRHGYTF,TGTGCCAGCAGCTCCTGGGACAGGGGAAGGCATGGCTACACCTTC
few,.,TRBJ2-1,16,TRBV2,CASSVSGTRSYNEQFF,TGTGCCAGCAGTGTTTCCGGGACACGGTCATACAATGAGCAGTTCTTC